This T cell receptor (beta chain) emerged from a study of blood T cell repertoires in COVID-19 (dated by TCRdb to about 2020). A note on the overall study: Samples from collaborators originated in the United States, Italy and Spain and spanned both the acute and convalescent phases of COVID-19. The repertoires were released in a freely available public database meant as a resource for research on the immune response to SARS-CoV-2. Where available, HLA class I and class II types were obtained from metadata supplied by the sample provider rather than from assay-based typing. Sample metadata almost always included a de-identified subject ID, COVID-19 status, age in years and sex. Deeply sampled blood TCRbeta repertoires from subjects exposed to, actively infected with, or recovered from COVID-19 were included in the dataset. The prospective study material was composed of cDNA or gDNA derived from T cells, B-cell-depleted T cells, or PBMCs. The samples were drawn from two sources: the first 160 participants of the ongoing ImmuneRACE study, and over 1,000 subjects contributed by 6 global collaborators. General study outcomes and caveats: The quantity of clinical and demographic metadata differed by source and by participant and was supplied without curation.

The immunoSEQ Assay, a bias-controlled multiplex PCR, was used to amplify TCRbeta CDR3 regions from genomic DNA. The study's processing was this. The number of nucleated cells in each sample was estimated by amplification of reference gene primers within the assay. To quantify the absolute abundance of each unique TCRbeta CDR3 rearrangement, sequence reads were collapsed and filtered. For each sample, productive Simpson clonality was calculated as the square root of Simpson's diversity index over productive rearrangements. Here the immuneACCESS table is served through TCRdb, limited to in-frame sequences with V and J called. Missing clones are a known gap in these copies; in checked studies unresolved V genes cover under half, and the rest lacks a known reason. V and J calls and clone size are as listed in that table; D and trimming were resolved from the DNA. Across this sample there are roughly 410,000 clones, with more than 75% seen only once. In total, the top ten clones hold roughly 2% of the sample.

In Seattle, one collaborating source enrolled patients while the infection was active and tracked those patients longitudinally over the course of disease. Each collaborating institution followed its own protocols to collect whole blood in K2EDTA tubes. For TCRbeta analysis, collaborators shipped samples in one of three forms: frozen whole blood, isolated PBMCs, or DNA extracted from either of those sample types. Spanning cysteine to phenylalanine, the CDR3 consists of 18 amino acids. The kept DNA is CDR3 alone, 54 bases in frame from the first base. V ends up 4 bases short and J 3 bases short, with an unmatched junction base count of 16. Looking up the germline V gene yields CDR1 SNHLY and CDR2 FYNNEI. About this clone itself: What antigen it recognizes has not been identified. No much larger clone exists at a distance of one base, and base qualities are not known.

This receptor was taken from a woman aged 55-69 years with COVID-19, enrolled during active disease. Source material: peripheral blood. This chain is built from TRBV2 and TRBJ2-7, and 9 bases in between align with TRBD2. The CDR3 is CASSVPAGSGGKFYEQYF. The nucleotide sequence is TGTGCCAGCAGTGTCCCGGCGGGTAGCGGGGGAAAGTTCTACGAGCAGTACTTC.